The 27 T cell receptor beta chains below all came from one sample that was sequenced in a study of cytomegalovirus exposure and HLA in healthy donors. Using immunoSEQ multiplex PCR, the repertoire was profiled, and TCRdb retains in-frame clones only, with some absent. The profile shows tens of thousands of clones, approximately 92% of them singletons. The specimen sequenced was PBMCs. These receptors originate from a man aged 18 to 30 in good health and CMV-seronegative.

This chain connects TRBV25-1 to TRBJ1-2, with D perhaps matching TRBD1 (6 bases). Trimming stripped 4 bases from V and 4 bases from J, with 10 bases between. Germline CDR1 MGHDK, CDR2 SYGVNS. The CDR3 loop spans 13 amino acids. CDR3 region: CASSATGTYGYTF. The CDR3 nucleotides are TGTGCCAGCAGTGCCACAGGGACCTATGGCTACACCTTC.

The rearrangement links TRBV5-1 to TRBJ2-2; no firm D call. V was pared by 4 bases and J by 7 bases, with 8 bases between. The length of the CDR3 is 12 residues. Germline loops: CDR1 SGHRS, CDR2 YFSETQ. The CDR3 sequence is CASSEPGGELFF. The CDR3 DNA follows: TGCGCCAGCAGCGAACCGGGCGGGGAGCTGTTTTTT.

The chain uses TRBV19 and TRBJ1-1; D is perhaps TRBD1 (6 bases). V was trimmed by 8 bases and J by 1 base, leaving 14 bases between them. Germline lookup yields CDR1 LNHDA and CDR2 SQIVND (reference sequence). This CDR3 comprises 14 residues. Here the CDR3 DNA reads TGTGCCAGTGCGACCCGGGGGGCGAACACTGAAGCTTTCTTT. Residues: CASATRGANTEAFF.

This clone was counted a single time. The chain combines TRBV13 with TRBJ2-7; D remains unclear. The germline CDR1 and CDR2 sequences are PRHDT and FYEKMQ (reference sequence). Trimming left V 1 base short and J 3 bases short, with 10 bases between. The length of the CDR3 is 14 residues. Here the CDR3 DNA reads TGTGCCAGCAGCTTAGCTGGTAGAATCTACGAGCAGTACTTC. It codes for CASSLAGRIYEQYF.

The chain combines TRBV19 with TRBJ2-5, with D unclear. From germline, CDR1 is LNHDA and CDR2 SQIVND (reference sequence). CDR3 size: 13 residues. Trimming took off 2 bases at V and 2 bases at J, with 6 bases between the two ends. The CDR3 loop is CASSIKTQETQYF. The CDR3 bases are TGTGCCAGTAGTATAAAAACTCAAGAGACCCAGTACTTC.

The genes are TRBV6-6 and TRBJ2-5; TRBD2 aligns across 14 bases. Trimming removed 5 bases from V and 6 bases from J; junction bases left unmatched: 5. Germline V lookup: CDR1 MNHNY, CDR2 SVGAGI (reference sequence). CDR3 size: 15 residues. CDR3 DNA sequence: TGTGCCAGCAGTCCGACTAGCGGGGGGGGAAAGACCCAGTACTTC. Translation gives CASSPTSGGGKTQYF.

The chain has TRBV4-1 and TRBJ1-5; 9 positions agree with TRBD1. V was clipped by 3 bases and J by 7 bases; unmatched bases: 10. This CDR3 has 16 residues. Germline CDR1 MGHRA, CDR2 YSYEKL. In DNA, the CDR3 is TGCGCCAGCAGCCACAACACAGGGGGCTCTGGGCAGCCCCAGCATTTT. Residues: CASSHNTGGSGQPQHF.

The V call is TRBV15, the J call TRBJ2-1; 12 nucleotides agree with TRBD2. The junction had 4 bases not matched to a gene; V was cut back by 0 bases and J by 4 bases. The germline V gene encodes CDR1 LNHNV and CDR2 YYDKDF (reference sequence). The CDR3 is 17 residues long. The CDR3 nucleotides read TGTGCCACCAGCAGAGATCTGGGGACTAGCGGGTACAATGAGCAGTTCTTC. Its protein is CATSRDLGTSGYNEQFF.

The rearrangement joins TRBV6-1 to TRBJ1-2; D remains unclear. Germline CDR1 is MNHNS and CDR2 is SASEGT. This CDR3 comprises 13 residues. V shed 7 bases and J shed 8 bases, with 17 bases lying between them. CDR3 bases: TGTGCCAGCAAAGAGGGAGGGTTTAGCGGCTACACCTTC. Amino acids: CASKEGGFSGYTF.

In nucleotides, the CDR3 is TGTGCCAGCAGTTTATATAGGGGCAATGAGCAGTTCTTC. As protein: CASSLYRGNEQFF. The rearrangement joins TRBV27 to TRBJ2-1; D might be TRBD1 (5 bases). The length of the CDR3 is 13 residues. The ends were cut back, 1 base at V and 6 bases at J, with 7 bases in the middle. Germline V CDR1 and CDR2: MNHEY, SMNVEV (reference sequence).

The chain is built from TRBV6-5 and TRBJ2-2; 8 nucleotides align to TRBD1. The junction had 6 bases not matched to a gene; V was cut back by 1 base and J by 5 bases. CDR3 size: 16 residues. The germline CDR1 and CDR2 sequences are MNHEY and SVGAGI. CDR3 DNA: TGTGCCAGCAGTTACTGGCAGGGGGCGGAAACCGGGGAGCTGTTTTTT. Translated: CASSYWQGAETGELFF.

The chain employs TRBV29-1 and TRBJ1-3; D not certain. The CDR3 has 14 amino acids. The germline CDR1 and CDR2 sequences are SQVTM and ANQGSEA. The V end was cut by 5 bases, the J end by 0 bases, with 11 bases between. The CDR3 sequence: CSVSGFLSGNTIYF. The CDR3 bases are TGCAGCGTTTCCGGGTTCCTCTCTGGAAACACCATATATTTT.

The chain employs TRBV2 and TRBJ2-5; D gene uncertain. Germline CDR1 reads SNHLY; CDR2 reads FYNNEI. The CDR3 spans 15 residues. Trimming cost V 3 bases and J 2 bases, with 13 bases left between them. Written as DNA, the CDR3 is TGTGCCAGCAGTGACCAGGTGACGGCTCAAGAGACCCAGTACTTC. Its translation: CASSDQVTAQETQYF.

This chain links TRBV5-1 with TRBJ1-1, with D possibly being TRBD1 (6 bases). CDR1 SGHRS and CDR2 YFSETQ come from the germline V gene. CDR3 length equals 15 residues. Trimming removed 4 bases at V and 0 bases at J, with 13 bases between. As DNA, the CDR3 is TGCGCCAGCAGCCCGGGACATGGCATGAACACTGAAGCTTTCTTT. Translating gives CASSPGHGMNTEAFF.

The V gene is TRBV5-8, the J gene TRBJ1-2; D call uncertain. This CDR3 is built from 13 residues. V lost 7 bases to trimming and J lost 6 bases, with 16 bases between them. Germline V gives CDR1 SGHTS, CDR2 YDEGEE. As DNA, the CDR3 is TGTGCCAGCCCCCTGGGCCATTGGGATGGCTACACCTTC. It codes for CASPLGHWDGYTF.

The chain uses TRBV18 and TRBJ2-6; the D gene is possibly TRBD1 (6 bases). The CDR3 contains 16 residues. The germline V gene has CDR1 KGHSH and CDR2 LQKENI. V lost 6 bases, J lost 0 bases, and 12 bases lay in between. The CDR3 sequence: CASSSQQGSGANVLTF. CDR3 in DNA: TGTGCCAGCTCGTCTCAACAGGGCTCTGGGGCCAACGTCCTGACTTTC. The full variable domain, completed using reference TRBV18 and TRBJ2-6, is NAGVMQNPRHLVRRRGQEARLRCSPMKGHSHVYWYRQLPEEGLKFMVYLQKENIIDESGMPKERFSAEFPKEGPSILRIQQVVRGDSAAYFCASSSQQGSGANVLTFGAGSRLTVL.

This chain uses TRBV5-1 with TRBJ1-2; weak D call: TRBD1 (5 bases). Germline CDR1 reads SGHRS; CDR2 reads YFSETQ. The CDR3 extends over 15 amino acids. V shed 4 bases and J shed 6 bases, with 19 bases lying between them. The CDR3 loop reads CASSPGLGQEDGYTF. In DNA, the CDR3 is TGCGCCAGCAGCCCCGGCCTGGGGCAGGAAGATGGCTACACCTTC.

The CDR3 region has the DNA TGTGCCAGCTCACCAGGTGGGGGCAGAGGCTACACCTTC. Residues: CASSPGGGRGYTF. The chain employs TRBV18 and TRBJ1-2; a possible D gene is TRBD1 (6 bases). The CDR3 is 13 amino acids. Germline lookup yields CDR1 KGHSH and CDR2 LQKENI. V lost 2 bases, J lost 8 bases, and 12 bases lay in between.

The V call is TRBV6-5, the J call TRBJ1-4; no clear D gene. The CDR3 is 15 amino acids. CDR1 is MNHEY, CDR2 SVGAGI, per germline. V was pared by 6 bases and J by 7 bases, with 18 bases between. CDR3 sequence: CASRLNPTSGEKLFF. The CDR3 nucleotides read TGTGCCAGCAGACTTAACCCGACTTCGGGTGAAAAACTGTTTTTT.

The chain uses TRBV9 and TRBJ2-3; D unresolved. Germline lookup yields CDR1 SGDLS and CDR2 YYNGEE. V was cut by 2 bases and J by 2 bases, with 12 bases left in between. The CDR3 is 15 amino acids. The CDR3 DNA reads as TGTGCCAGCAGCGTGGGTCTAGACTCCACAGATACGCAGTATTTT. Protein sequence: CASSVGLDSTDTQYF.

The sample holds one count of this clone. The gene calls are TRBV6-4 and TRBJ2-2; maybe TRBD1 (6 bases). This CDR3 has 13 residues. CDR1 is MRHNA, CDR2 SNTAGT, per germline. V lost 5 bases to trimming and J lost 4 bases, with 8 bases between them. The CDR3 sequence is CASSPRGTGELFF. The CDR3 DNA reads TGTGCCAGCAGTCCCAGGGGCACCGGGGAGCTGTTTTTT.

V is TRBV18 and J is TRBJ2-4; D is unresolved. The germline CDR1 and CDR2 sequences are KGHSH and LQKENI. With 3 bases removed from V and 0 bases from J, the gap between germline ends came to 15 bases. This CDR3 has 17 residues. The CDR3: CASSPLAADLAKNIQYF. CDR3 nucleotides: TGTGCCAGCTCACCTTTGGCGGCGGATCTAGCCAAAAACATTCAGTACTTC.

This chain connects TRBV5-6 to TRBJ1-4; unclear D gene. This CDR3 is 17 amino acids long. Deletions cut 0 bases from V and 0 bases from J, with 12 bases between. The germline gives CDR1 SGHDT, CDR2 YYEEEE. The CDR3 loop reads CASSLDPGSATNEKLFF. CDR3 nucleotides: TGTGCCAGCAGCTTGGACCCAGGCTCCGCAACTAATGAAAAACTGTTTTTT. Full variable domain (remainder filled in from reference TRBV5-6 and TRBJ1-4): DAGVTQSPTHLIKTRGQQVTLRCSPKSGHDTVSWYQQALGQGPQFIFQYYEEEERQRGNFPDRFSGHQFPNYSSELNVNALLLGDSALYLCASSLDPGSATNEKLFFGSGTQLSVL.

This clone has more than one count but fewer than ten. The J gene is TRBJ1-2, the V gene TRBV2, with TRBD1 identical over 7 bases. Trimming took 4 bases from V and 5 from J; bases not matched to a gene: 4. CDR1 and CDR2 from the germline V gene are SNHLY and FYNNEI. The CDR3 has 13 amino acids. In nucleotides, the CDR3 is TGTGCCAGCAGTGTTATGACAGGGTATGGCTACACCTTC. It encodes CASSVMTGYGYTF.

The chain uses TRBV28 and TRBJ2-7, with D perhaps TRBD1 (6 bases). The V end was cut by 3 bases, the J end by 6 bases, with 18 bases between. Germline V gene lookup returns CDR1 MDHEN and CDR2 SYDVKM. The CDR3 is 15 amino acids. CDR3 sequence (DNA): TGTGCCAGCAGTTTTCTCCAGGAGCCACAGGGCGAGCAGTACTTC. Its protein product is CASSFLQEPQGEQYF. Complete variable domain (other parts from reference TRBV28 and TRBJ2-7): DVKVTQSSRYLVKRTGEKVFLECVQDMDHENMFWYRQDPGLGLRLIYFSYDVKMKEKGDIPEGYSVSREKKERFSLILESASTNQTSMYLCASSFLQEPQGEQYFGPGTRLTVT.

The CDR3 DNA reads as TGCGCCAGCAGCTTGTCCCGGGACAGAATTGAAGCTTTCTTT. This translates into CASSLSRDRIEAFF. This chain uses TRBV5-1 with TRBJ1-1, with TRBD1 matching 7 bases. The CDR3 has 14 amino acids. Germline loops: CDR1 SGHRS, CDR2 YFSETQ. Trimming at V came to 1 base and at J to 7 bases, leaving 7 bases not matched to a gene.

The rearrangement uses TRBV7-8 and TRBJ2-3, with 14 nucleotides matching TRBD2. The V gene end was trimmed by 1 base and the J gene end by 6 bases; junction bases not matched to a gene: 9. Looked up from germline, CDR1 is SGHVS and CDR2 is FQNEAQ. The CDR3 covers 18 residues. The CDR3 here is CASSLGKTSGGVGDTQYF. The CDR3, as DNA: TGTGCCAGCAGCTTAGGAAAGACTAGCGGGGGGGTCGGCGATACGCAGTATTTT. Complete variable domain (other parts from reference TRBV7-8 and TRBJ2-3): GAGVSQSPRYKVAKRGQDVALRCDPISGHVSLFWYQQALGQGPEFLTYFQNEAQLDKSGLPSDRFFAERPEGSVSTLKIQRTQQEDSAVYLCASSLGKTSGGVGDTQYFGPGTRLTVL.